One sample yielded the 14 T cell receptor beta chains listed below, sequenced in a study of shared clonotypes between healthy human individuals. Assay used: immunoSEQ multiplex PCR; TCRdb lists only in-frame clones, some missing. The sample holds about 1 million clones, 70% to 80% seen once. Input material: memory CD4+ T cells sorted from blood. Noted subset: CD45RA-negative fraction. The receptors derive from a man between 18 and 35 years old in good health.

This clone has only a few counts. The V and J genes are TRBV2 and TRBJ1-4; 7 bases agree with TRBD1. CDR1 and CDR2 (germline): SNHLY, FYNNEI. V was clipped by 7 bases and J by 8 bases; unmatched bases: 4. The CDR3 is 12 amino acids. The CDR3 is CASKGAGEKLFF. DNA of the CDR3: TGTGCCAGCAAGGGGGCGGGCGAAAAACTGTTTTTT.

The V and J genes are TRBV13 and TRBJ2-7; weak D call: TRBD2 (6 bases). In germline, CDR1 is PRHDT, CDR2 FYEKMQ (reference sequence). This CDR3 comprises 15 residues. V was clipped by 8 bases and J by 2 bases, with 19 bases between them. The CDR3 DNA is TGTGCCAGCCATTTGGGGGGAGGTGATACCTACGAGCAGTACTTC. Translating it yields CASHLGGGDTYEQYF.

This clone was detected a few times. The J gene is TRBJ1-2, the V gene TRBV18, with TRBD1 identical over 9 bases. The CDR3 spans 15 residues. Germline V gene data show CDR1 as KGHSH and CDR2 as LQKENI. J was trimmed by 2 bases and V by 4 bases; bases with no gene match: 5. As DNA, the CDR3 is TGTGCCAGCTCACTCCGGGACAGGGAGAACTATGGCTACACCTTC. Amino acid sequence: CASSLRDRENYGYTF.

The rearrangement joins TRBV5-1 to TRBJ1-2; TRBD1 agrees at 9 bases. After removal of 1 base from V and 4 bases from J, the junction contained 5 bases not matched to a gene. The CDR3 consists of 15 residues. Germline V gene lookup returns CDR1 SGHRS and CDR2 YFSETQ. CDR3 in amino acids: CASSLTRTGAYGYTF. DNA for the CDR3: TGCGCCAGCAGCTTGACGAGGACAGGGGCCTATGGCTACACCTTC.

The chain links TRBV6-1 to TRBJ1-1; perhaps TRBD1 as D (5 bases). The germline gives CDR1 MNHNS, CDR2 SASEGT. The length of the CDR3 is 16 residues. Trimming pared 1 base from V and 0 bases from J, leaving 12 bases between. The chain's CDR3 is CASSEGLWGLNTEAFF. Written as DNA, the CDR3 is TGTGCCAGCAGTGAAGGTTTGTGGGGCTTGAACACTGAAGCTTTCTTT.

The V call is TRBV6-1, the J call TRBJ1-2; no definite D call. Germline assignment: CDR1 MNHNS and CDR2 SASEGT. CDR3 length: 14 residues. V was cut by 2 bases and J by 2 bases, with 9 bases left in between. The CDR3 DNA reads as TGTGCCAGCAGTGAATCGAACACCAACTATGGCTACACCTTC. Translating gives CASSESNTNYGYTF.

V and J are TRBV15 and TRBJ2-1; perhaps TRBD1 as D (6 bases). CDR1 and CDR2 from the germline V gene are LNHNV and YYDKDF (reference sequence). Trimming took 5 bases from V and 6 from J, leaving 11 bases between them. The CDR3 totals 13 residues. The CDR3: CATSQKGGNEQFF. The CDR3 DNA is TGTGCCACCAGCCAAAAAGGGGGCAATGAGCAGTTCTTC.

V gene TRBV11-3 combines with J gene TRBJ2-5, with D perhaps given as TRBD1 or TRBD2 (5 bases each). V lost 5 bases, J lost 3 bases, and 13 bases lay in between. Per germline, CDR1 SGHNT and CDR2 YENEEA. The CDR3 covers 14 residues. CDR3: CASSRRDGEETQYF. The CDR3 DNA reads TGTGCCAGCAGCCGCCGGGACGGGGAAGAGACCCAGTACTTC.

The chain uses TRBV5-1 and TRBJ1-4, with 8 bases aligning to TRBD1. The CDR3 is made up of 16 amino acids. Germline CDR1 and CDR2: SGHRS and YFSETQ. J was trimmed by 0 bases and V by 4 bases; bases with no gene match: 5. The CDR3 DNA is TGCGCCAGCAGCCCCGGACAGGGAGCAACTAATGAAAAACTGTTTTTT. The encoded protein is CASSPGQGATNEKLFF.

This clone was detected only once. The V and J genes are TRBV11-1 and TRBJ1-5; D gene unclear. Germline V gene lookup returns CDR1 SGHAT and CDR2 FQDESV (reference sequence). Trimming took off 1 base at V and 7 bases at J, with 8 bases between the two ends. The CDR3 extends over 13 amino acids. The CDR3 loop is CASSLVTGQPQHF. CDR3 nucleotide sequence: TGTGCCAGCAGCTTAGTAACGGGGCAGCCCCAGCATTTT.

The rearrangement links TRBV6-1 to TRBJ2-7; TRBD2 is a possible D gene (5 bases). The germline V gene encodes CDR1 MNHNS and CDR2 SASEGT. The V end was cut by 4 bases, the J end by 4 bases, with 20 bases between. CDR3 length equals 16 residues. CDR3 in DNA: TGTGCCAGCAGTGCAACGGGATCCCACACGGGATACGAGCAGTACTTC. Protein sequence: CASSATGSHTGYEQYF.

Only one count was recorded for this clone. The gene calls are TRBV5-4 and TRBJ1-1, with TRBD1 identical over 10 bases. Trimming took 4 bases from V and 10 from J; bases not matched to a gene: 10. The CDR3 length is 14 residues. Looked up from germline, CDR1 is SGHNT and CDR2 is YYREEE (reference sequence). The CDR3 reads CASSTGQGGGGAFF. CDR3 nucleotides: TGTGCCAGCAGCACCGGACAGGGGGGCGGTGGAGCTTTCTTT.

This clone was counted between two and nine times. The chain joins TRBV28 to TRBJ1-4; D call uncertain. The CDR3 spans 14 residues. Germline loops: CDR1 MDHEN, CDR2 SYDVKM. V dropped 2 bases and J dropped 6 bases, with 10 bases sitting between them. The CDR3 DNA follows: TGTGCCAGCAGTTTAGGTTCCGGGGATGAAAAACTGTTTTTT. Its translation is CASSLGSGDEKLFF.

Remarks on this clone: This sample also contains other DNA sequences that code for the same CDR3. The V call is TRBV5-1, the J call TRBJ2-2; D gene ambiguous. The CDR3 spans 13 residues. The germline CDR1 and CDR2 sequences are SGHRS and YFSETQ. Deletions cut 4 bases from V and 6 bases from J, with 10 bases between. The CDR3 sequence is CASSPRVAGELFF. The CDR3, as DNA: TGCGCCAGCAGCCCTCGGGTGGCCGGGGAGCTGTTTTTT.